The 27 T cell receptor beta chains below come from one sample, sequenced in a study of tumor-infiltrating lymphocytes in localized non-small cell lung cancer. Clones were read by immunoSEQ multiplex PCR, and TCRdb kept only the in-frame ones, dropping some. Of about 13,000 clones detected, approximately 85% appear once; the ten largest clones hold around 12%. What was sequenced was lung tumor tissue. The receptor source for this set is a human donor with non-small cell lung cancer.

This clone is deemed medium-sized (0.01 to 0.1%). The CDR3 spells CASKITDTQYF. In nucleotides, the CDR3 is TGCGCCAGCAAAATAACAGATACGCAGTATTTT. The chain employs TRBV5-1 and TRBJ2-3; D is undetermined. The CDR3 consists of 11 residues. The V gene lost 6 bases and the J gene lost 3 bases, with 5 bases spanning the gap. Germline V lookup: CDR1 SGHRS, CDR2 YFSETQ.

The gene calls are TRBV2 and TRBJ2-1; 7 nucleotides align to TRBD2. V shed 7 bases and J 7 bases; nucleotides not matched to a gene: 7. Germline-derived CDR1 and CDR2 are SNHLY and FYNNEI. The CDR3 has 13 residues. CDR3 DNA: TGTGCCAGCAAGGAAGTTAGCGGGAATGAGCAGTTCTTC. Its protein product is CASKEVSGNEQFF.

The gene calls are TRBV6-5 and TRBJ2-1; TRBD2 aligns across 10 bases. Trimming at V came to 0 bases and at J to 6 bases, leaving 2 bases not matched to a gene. Germline CDR1 MNHEY, CDR2 SVGAGI. This CDR3 has 15 residues. The CDR3 spells CASSYSASGSNEQFF. Here the CDR3 DNA reads TGTGCCAGCAGTTACTCGGCTAGCGGGAGCAATGAGCAGTTCTTC.

This clone appeared once. The J gene is TRBJ1-2, the V gene TRBV6-6; possible D gene TRBD1, 6 bases. The CDR3 is 13 amino acids. Germline V gene lookup returns CDR1 MNHNY and CDR2 SVGAGI (reference sequence). V lost 5 bases and J 5 bases, leaving 12 bases between the germline ends. DNA of the CDR3: TGTGCCAGCAGTCGGTCGACAGGATATGGCTACACCTTC. Translation: CASSRSTGYGYTF.

Here the CDR3 reads CASTYGTSLLPGELFF. The CDR3 nucleotides read TGTGCCAGCACCTATGGGACTAGCCTTCTTCCTGGGGAGCTGTTTTTT. The chain has TRBV9 and TRBJ2-2, with 9 bases fitting TRBD2. The germline V gene has CDR1 SGDLS and CDR2 YYNGEE. V dropped 6 bases and J dropped 8; count of bases not matched to a gene: 14. The CDR3 spans 16 residues.

This clone was counted only a few times. This chain connects TRBV7-2 to TRBJ1-5; D uncertain. Germline V lookup: CDR1 SGHTA, CDR2 FQGNSA. Trimming stripped 7 bases from V and 0 bases from J, with 7 bases between. This CDR3 spans 13 amino acids. CDR3 nucleotides: TGTGCCAGCACTCCTAATAGCAATCAGCCCCAGCATTTT. Translating gives CASTPNSNQPQHF.

The chain has TRBV6-5 and TRBJ2-7; the D gene could be TRBD1 or TRBD2 (6 bases each). Germline assignment: CDR1 MNHEY and CDR2 SVGAGI. The ends were cut back, 0 bases at V and 0 bases at J, with 9 bases in the middle. This CDR3 is 15 amino acids long. In DNA, the CDR3 is TGTGCCAGCAGTTACTCCGGGGGCACCTCCTACGAGCAGTACTTC. Amino acids: CASSYSGGTSYEQYF.

The V and J genes are TRBV2 and TRBJ2-7; D is undetermined. The CDR3 has 11 residues. CDR1 SNHLY and CDR2 FYNNEI come from the germline V gene. The germline V and J ends were trimmed by 6 bases and 2 bases, with 5 bases remaining between them. This CDR3 is CASRNAYEQYF. Here the CDR3 DNA reads TGTGCCAGCAGGAACGCCTACGAGCAGTACTTC. Based on the CDR3 plus reference TRBV2 and TRBJ2-7, the full variable domain is EPEVTQTPSHQVTQMGQEVILRCVPISNHLYFYWYRQILGQKVEFLVSFYNNEISEKSEIFDDQFSVERPDGSNFTLKIRSTKLEDSAMYFCASRNAYEQYFGPGTRLTVT.

The V call is TRBV2, the J call TRBJ1-1; no definite D call. V lost 2 bases and J 10 bases, leaving 17 bases between the germline ends. Germline loops: CDR1 SNHLY, CDR2 FYNNEI. The CDR3 is made up of 14 amino acids. The CDR3 spells CASSERTPTLGAFF. The CDR3 DNA reads as TGTGCCAGCAGTGAACGTACCCCTACCCTAGGAGCTTTCTTT. The whole variable domain, filled in from reference TRBV2 and TRBJ1-1, reads EPEVTQTPSHQVTQMGQEVILRCVPISNHLYFYWYRQILGQKVEFLVSFYNNEISEKSEIFDDQFSVERPDGSNFTLKIRSTKLEDSAMYFCASSERTPTLGAFFGQGTRLTVV.

This clone was observed a handful of times. J is TRBJ1-2 and V is TRBV4-3; D uncertain. Germline V CDR1 and CDR2: LGHNA, YSLEER. Trimming took off 0 bases at V and 1 base at J, with 3 bases between the two ends. There are 13 residues in the CDR3. CDR3 region: CASSQDINYGYTF. The CDR3, as DNA: TGCGCCAGCAGCCAAGATATTAACTATGGCTACACCTTC.

The chain is built from TRBV4-1 and TRBJ1-2, with TRBD1 as a possible D gene (6 bases). V lost 0 bases and J lost 4, with 15 bases in between. This CDR3 has 16 residues. CDR1 is MGHRA, CDR2 YSYEKL, per germline. The CDR3 DNA reads as TGCGCCAGCAGCCAAGAGGCTGCAAAGGGGGGCTATGGCTACACCTTC. This codes for CASSQEAAKGGYGYTF.

V and J are TRBV27 and TRBJ2-1; 12 nucleotides match TRBD2. The CDR3 has 15 residues. Germline CDR1 reads MNHEY; CDR2 reads SMNVEV (reference sequence). J gave up 4 bases and V 2 bases, and 0 bases lay outside the gene matches. CDR3 nucleotide sequence: TGTGCCAGCAGTTTACTAGCGGGAGGGTACAATGAGCAGTTCTTC. Translation gives CASSLLAGGYNEQFF.

The genes are TRBV18 and TRBJ1-2; 8 bases align to TRBD1. V dropped 2 bases and J dropped 8; count of bases not matched to a gene: 7. The CDR3 is made up of 14 amino acids. CDR1 is KGHSH and CDR2 is LQKENI in the germline V gene. In DNA form, the CDR3 reads TGTGCCAGCTCACCATTGCAGGGGGCATGGGGCTACACCTTC. Translation: CASSPLQGAWGYTF.

The gene calls are TRBV28 and TRBJ1-2; possibly TRBD1 for D (6 bases). CDR1 MDHEN and CDR2 SYDVKM come from the germline V gene. The CDR3 extends over 13 amino acids. Trimming removed 2 bases from V and 7 bases from J, with 11 bases in between. The DNA for the CDR3 is TGTGCCAGCAGTTTACCAGGGGCGCGTGGCTACACCTTC. It specifies CASSLPGARGYTF.

This clone has only a few counts. The chain has TRBV9 and TRBJ2-1; no firm D call. This CDR3 contains 15 residues. Germline V gives CDR1 SGDLS, CDR2 YYNGEE. V lost 0 bases, J lost 0 bases, and 7 bases lay in between. The DNA for the CDR3 is TGTGCCAGCAGCGTAGAGGGATTCTCCTACAATGAGCAGTTCTTC. Translated: CASSVEGFSYNEQFF.

The chain couples TRBV30 to TRBJ1-5; no clear D. This CDR3 region has 12 residues. Germline CDR1 is GTSNPN and CDR2 is SVGIG (reference sequence). V lost 3 bases, J lost 0 bases, and 3 bases lay in between. Written as DNA, the CDR3 is TGTGCCTGGAGCCCTAGCAATCAGCCCCAGCATTTT. Its protein product is CAWSPSNQPQHF.

CDR3 bases: TGTGCCAGCAGCCAATCCGGACGGAACTCCTACGAGCAGTACTTC. Its translation is CASSQSGRNSYEQYF. The chain joins TRBV4-2 to TRBJ2-7; D not resolved. This CDR3 contains 15 residues. Germline assignment: CDR1 LGHNA and CDR2 YNFKEQ. V gave up 2 bases and J gave up 0 bases, with 11 bases separating them.

This clone was detected only once. The chain is built from TRBV7-2 and TRBJ2-3, with 8 bases that match TRBD2. The trim removed 5 bases at V and 2 bases at J, leaving 18 bases unmatched. Per the germline V gene, CDR1 is SGHTA and CDR2 is FQGNSA. This CDR3 comprises 19 residues. The CDR3 coding sequence is TGTGCCAGCAGCCTCCCTAGCGGTTTGAGCGGGAGAAACACAGATACGCAGTATTTT. It encodes CASSLPSGLSGRNTDTQYF.

The gene calls are TRBV4-2 and TRBJ1-1, with D unresolved. CDR1 LGHNA and CDR2 YNFKEQ come from the germline V gene. V lost 0 bases, J lost 1 base, and 9 bases lay in between. The CDR3 totals 15 residues. CDR3 coding DNA: TGTGCCAGCAGCCAAGAGGGCAGTCGGAACACTGAAGCTTTCTTT. It translates to CASSQEGSRNTEAFF.

The rearrangement joins TRBV29-1 to TRBJ1-5; tentatively, D is TRBD1 (5 bases). CDR3 size: 14 residues. The V gene lost 6 bases and the J gene lost 1 base, with 13 bases spanning the gap. CDR1 and CDR2 from the germline V gene are SQVTM and ANQGSEA. The CDR3 bases are TGCAGCGTGGGGCAGGGCCTAAGCAATCAGCCCCAGCATTTT. This codes for CSVGQGLSNQPQHF.

This clone came up a few times. The junction shows a germline mismatch at one end, possibly a read error. The chain links TRBV2 to TRBJ2-7; tentatively, D is TRBD1 (5 bases). CDR3 size: 12 residues. CDR1 SNHLY and CDR2 FYNNEI come from the germline V gene. The CDR3 sequence: CASREDSYEQYF. The CDR3 nucleotides are TGTGCCAGCAGAGAAGACAGTTACGAGCAGTACTTC.

This rearrangement joins TRBV29-1 to TRBJ2-5; D is undetermined. Germline CDR1 reads SQVTM; CDR2 reads ANQGSEA. V was trimmed by 3 bases and J by 2 bases, leaving 7 bases between them. CDR3 size: 12 residues. The CDR3 nucleotides are TGCAGCGTTGACGGCAATCAAGAGACCCAGTACTTC. Protein sequence: CSVDGNQETQYF.

This rearrangement joins TRBV5-5 to TRBJ1-6, with D perhaps matching TRBD1 (5 bases). The germline V gene has CDR1 SGHKS and CDR2 YYEKEE (reference sequence). V lost 0 bases, J lost 6 bases, and 7 bases lay in between. This CDR3 is built from 14 residues. The CDR3 region has the DNA TGTGCCAGCAGCTTGGGGGGGGGTAATTCACCCCTCCACTTT. Residues: CASSLGGGNSPLHF.

This chain joins TRBV4-3 and TRBJ1-5; D perhaps matches TRBD1 (6 bases). The CDR3 is made up of 15 amino acids. Germline V lookup: CDR1 LGHNA, CDR2 YSLEER. V was cut by 0 bases and J by 5 bases, with 11 bases left in between. The CDR3 DNA reads TGCGCCAGCAGCCAAGACAGGGGTCGGGATCAGCCCCAGCATTTT. This sequence encodes CASSQDRGRDQPQHF.

This clone was observed a few times. The V gene is TRBV28, the J gene TRBJ2-7; perhaps TRBD1 as D (6 bases). CDR3 length: 15 amino acids. The V end lost 3 bases, the J end lost 2 bases, and 14 bases lay between the germline ends. Germline CDR1 reads MDHEN; CDR2 reads SYDVKM. CDR3 protein: CASSLARDMTYEQYF. As DNA, the CDR3 is TGTGCCAGCAGTTTGGCCCGGGACATGACCTACGAGCAGTACTTC.

The chain is built from TRBV7-2 and TRBJ1-1; D is perhaps TRBD1 (5 bases). The CDR3 runs to 13 residues. V was shortened by 0 bases and J by 6 bases, with 8 bases between the two germline ends. Germline V gives CDR1 SGHTA, CDR2 FQGNSA. This CDR3 reads CASSLARTPEAFF. As DNA, the CDR3 is TGTGCCAGCAGCTTAGCTCGGACACCTGAAGCTTTCTTT.

V and J are TRBV18 and TRBJ1-1, with D tentatively TRBD1 (6 bases). V lost 2 bases and J lost 2, with 9 bases in between. Per the germline V gene, CDR1 is KGHSH and CDR2 is LQKENI. This CDR3 contains 14 residues. CDR3: CASSPGTYNTEAFF. Here the CDR3 DNA reads TGTGCCAGCTCACCAGGGACATACAACACTGAAGCTTTCTTT.